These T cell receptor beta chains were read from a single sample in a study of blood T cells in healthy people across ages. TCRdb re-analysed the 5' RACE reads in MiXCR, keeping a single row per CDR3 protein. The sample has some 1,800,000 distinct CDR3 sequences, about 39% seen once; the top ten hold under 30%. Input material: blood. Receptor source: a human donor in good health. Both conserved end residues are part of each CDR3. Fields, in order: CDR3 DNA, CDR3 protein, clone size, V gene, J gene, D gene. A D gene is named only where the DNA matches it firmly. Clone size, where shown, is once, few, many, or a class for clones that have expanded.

TGTGCCAGCAGCTTATTGGAGTTTGGCACTGAAGCTTTCTTT	CASSLLEFGTEAFF	few	TRBV7-9	TRBJ1-1	-
TGCGCCAGCAGCTTGAGGACTAGCGGAGAACTCTACGAGCAGTACTTC	CASSLRTSGELYEQYF	few	TRBV5-1	TRBJ2-7	TRBD2
TGTGCCAGCAGGGTCCTCAGCACAGATACGCAGTATTTT	CASRVLSTDTQYF	few	TRBV12-3/TRBV12-4	TRBJ2-3	-
TGTGCCAGCAGAAGTGGCGGGGTAAGGGAGACCCAGTACTTC	CASRSGGVRETQYF	few	TRBV28	TRBJ2-5	-
TGTGCCAGCGTTGGGGGTTTCGCAGATACGCAGTATTTT	CASVGGFADTQYF	few	TRBV7-2	TRBJ2-3	-
TGCAGCGTTAGAGGGGGAGGGAAACCCTATGGCTACACCTTC	CSVRGGGKPYGYTF	-	TRBV29-1	TRBJ1-2	-
TGTGCCAGCAGCTTATCTGGCTCCAGGGATTCACCCCTCCACTTT	CASSLSGSRDSPLHF	-	TRBV7-9	TRBJ1-6	-
TGTGCCAGCAGCATTCAACAGGGGGGGATCTATGGCTACACCTTC	CASSIQQGGIYGYTF	-	TRBV5-6	TRBJ1-2	TRBD1
TGTGCCAGCAGTCCACGGACAGTCCTGGGAGGCTACACCTTC	CASSPRTVLGGYTF	few	TRBV6-2/TRBV6-3	TRBJ1-2	-
TGTGCCATCTGGGGACAGGGGGCTGGGGCCAACGTCCTGACTTTC	CAIWGQGAGANVLTF	-	TRBV10-3	TRBJ2-6	TRBD1
TGCGCCAGCAGCTTGACAGTTCCGAGGGAGACCCAGTACTTC	CASSLTVPRETQYF	-	TRBV5-1	TRBJ2-5	-
TGTGCCACCAGTGAAAGGGGAGGCACTCAGCCCCAGCATTTT	CATSERGGTQPQHF	-	TRBV24-1	TRBJ1-5	-
TGTGCCAGCAGCTTAGCGGTGGACAGTTATGGCTACACCTTC	CASSLAVDSYGYTF	-	TRBV7-9	TRBJ1-2	-
TGTGCCAGCAGCTTTTGGGACCTTGAAGTCCCCCACAATGAGCAGTTCTTC	CASSFWDLEVPHNEQFF	-	TRBV7-2	TRBJ2-1	-
TGCGCCAGCAGCTTAAGTCAGGCGATCAACTATGGCTACACCTTC	CASSLSQAINYGYTF	-	TRBV5-1	TRBJ1-2	-
TGTACCAGCAGTTCCCTCAAGGGGATACAGAACACTGAAGCTTTCTTT	CTSSSLKGIQNTEAFF	once	TRBV7-8	TRBJ1-1	-
TGTGCCAGCAGCCCCCAGGGACTAGCGGGCACAGATACGCAGTATTTT	CASSPQGLAGTDTQYF	few	TRBV7-2	TRBJ2-3	TRBD2
TGCAGCGTTGAAGAGGGTCAGGGGGGAGAAAAACTGTTTTTT	CSVEEGQGGEKLFF	-	TRBV29-1	TRBJ1-4	TRBD1
TGCGCCAGCAGCCAGGACAGGGGTGATATAATTGGCAATCAGCCCCAGCATTTT	CASSQDRGDIIGNQPQHF	few	TRBV4-1	TRBJ1-5	TRBD1
TGTGCCAGCAGTTACTCTAGAGGCTTTCGAAGTGAGACCCAGTACTTC	CASSYSRGFRSETQYF	-	TRBV6-5	TRBJ2-5	-
TGCAGTGCTAGAGATCTTTCGGGACAGGGTGACTCCCGGAGTTATGGCTACACCTTC	CSARDLSGQGDSRSYGYTF	-	TRBV20-1	TRBJ1-2	TRBD1
TGTGCCAGCAGCCAAGACAACGCGAATACGCAGTATTTT	CASSQDNANTQYF	many	TRBV4-3	TRBJ2-3	-
TGTGCCTGCAGCCCCCGAGCGGGGGTCTCTGGGGCCAACGTCCTGACTTTC	CACSPRAGVSGANVLTF	few	TRBV7-2	TRBJ2-6	TRBD2
TGCGCCAGCAGCCAATCGGGATCAACTAACGAAAAACTGTTTTTT	CASSQSGSTNEKLFF	-	TRBV4-1	TRBJ1-4	-
TGCAGTGCTATCCGGGACAGCCCCTACAATGAGCAGTTCTTC	CSAIRDSPYNEQFF	few	TRBV20-1	TRBJ2-1	TRBD1
TGCAGCGGGGGTGGGGCTGAGGAGACCCAGTACTTC	CSGGGAEETQYF	-	TRBV29-1	TRBJ2-5	-
TGTGCCAGCAGTACCGGACAGGGAGCGCGGCGTGGCTACACCTTC	CASSTGQGARRGYTF	-	TRBV12-3/TRBV12-4	TRBJ1-2	TRBD1
TGTGCCAGCAGCGTCCAGACAGGGTTTGGCTACACCTTC	CASSVQTGFGYTF	few	TRBV9	TRBJ1-2	TRBD1
TGCGCCAGCAGCTCCAATGGACAGGGAATGGAGACCCAGTACTTC	CASSSNGQGMETQYF	few	TRBV5-1	TRBJ2-5	TRBD1
TGTGCCAGCAGCGCTAGCGGGGATGGGTACGAGCAGTACTTC	CASSASGDGYEQYF	-	TRBV9	TRBJ2-7	TRBD2
TGTGCCAGCCAGGTTTTAGATACGCAGTATTTT	CASQVLDTQYF	-	TRBV7-2	TRBJ2-3	-
TGTGCCAGCAGTAGAGGACGGGGAAAACTGTTTTTT	CASSRGRGKLFF	few	TRBV12-3/TRBV12-4	TRBJ1-4	-
TGCAGTGCTAGTCCATCGCGGGACAGGGCCTACGAGCAGTACTTC	CSASPSRDRAYEQYF	few	TRBV20-1	TRBJ2-7	TRBD1
TGTGCCACCAGTGATTCACGTAGGGGGACCTATGGCTACACCTTC	CATSDSRRGTYGYTF	-	TRBV24-1	TRBJ1-2	-
TGTGCCAGCGCCCTCGGGACAGGGGTTTGGGCAGATACGCAGTATTTT	CASALGTGVWADTQYF	-	TRBV5-6	TRBJ2-3	TRBD1
TGTGCCAGCAGCTTAGCTTACGGGAGAAACACTGAAGCTTTCTTT	CASSLAYGRNTEAFF	-	TRBV7-9	TRBJ1-1	-
TGCGCCAGCAGCTGGGGACAGGGTATAAACTCTGAAGCTTTCTTT	CASSWGQGINSEAFF	few	TRBV5-1	TRBJ1-1	TRBD1
TGTGCCAGCAGCTTGGATGACGCAAACTATGGCTACACCTTC	CASSLDDANYGYTF	-	TRBV5-5	TRBJ1-2	-
TGCGCCAGCAGCCTATACAGGGAAGGCGGTGGCTACACCTTC	CASSLYREGGGYTF	few	TRBV4-3	TRBJ1-2	-
TGTGCCAGCAGTTACTCTTACAGGAACACTGAAGCTTTCTTT	CASSYSYRNTEAFF	few	TRBV6-6	TRBJ1-1	-
TGTGCCAGCAGTGAATGGAATTCAGTCGTAGAGACCCAGTACTTC	CASSEWNSVVETQYF	-	TRBV6-1	TRBJ2-5	-
TGTGCCACCAGCTTCCCAAATCAGAACACTGAAGCTTTCTTT	CATSFPNQNTEAFF	-	TRBV15	TRBJ1-1	-
TGTGCCAGCAGTTACTCGGGAACCGAAAAACTGTTTTTT	CASSYSGTEKLFF	few	TRBV6-5	TRBJ1-4	-
TGTGCCAGCAGCTTTCGGACAGGGCCGAACTATGGCTACACCTTC	CASSFRTGPNYGYTF	-	TRBV14	TRBJ1-2	TRBD1
TGTGCCAGCAGTTTGCGGCTTAAGAACACTGAAGCTTTCTTT	CASSLRLKNTEAFF	few	TRBV12-3/TRBV12-4	TRBJ1-1	-
TGTGCCAGCAGCGGCGGGACACCACTGGGCTACACCTTC	CASSGGTPLGYTF	-	TRBV9	TRBJ1-2	-
TGTGCCAGCAGCGTGGGGGGATCCACCTACGAGCAGTACTTC	CASSVGGSTYEQYF	many	TRBV9	TRBJ2-7	-
TGTGCCAGCAGTTTACTCGATACCACCTACGGGGAGCAGTTCTTC	CASSLLDTTYGEQFF	few	TRBV28	TRBJ2-1	-
TGTGCCAGCAGCGTAGGGGGACAGGCCGCCGCCTACGAGCAGTACTTC	CASSVGGQAAAYEQYF	-	TRBV9	TRBJ2-7	TRBD1
TGCGCCAGCAGCCTACTTGATGTTTTATCCTACGAGCAGTACTTC	CASSLLDVLSYEQYF	-	TRBV5-1	TRBJ2-7	-
TGTGCCAGCAACCAGGGTTTGGGTGGCTACACCTTC	CASNQGLGGYTF	-	TRBV5-2	TRBJ1-2	-
TGCGCCAGCAGCGAACAGGGGGGTACCTACAATGAGCAGTTCTTC	CASSEQGGTYNEQFF	few	TRBV5-1	TRBJ2-1	TRBD1
TGCAGCGTTGAACAGGGTTCGGGTCCGTACGAGCAGTACTTC	CSVEQGSGPYEQYF	few	TRBV29-1	TRBJ2-7	-
TGCGCCAGCAGCGAGGGGTGGGGGAATGAAAAACTGTTTTTT	CASSEGWGNEKLFF	few	TRBV4-3	TRBJ1-4	-
TGTGCCAGCACCTCGGACCAGTATGGCTACACCTTC	CASTSDQYGYTF	-	TRBV28	TRBJ1-2	-
TGTGCCAGCAGCTTTGGGACAGGGTTGGTTTGGGGTCAGCCCCAGCATTTT	CASSFGTGLVWGQPQHF	few	TRBV7-9	TRBJ1-5	TRBD1
TGTGCCGTTCAAGGAGGGGCAGGAGTATACAATGAGCAGTTCTTC	CAVQGGAGVYNEQFF	-	TRBV11-3	TRBJ2-1	-
TGTGCCAGCAGCTCACCGTTCGTGGGGTCCACAGATACGCAGTATTTT	CASSSPFVGSTDTQYF	-	TRBV7-3	TRBJ2-3	-
TGTGCCAGCAGCCACGGGACAGGGTGGGAGCAGTACTTC	CASSHGTGWEQYF	few	TRBV27	TRBJ2-5	TRBD1
TGTGCCAGCAGCCAAGGGACGACGATCTCCTACGAGCAGTACTTC	CASSQGTTISYEQYF	-	TRBV4-2	TRBJ2-7	-